This T cell receptor (beta chain) was captured in a study of blood T cell repertoires in COVID-19. V dropped 5 bases and J dropped 4 bases, with 3 bases sitting between them. Looked up from germline, CDR1 is SNHLY and CDR2 is FYNNEI. The CDR3 runs to 11 residues. Source study methods: Nucleated cell counts were estimated from reference gene primer amplification. TCRdb's copy holds only in-frame clones and misses some; the assay was immunoSEQ multiplex PCR. Clone size and V and J calls were adopted from that table, with D and trimming inferred from the DNA. The sample consists of around 130,000 clones, around 84% of them appearing once. Participant ages covered about 18 to 89 years across approximately 25 US areas.

Sequencing input: PBMCs or T cells enriched from blood (not recorded which). The receptor was isolated from a man aged 35 to 55 with acute COVID-19. The chain uses TRBV2 and TRBJ2-1; D is unclear. This chain's CDR3 is CASSPYNEQFF. The DNA for the CDR3 is TGTGCCAGCAGTCCATACAATGAGCAGTTCTTC.